What follows are 19 T cell receptor beta chains derived from one specimen sequenced in a study of T cells in Graves' hyperthyroidism and ophthalmopathy (dated by TCRdb to the late 2010s). Receptor amplification or capture employed multiplex PCR. Sequenced on an Illumina HiSeq 2000. The TCR beta CDR3 regions were amplified from RNA transcripts. A first-round RT-PCR of the TCR CDR3 used the HTBI primer set with the Qiagen OneStep RT-PCR kit. The raw public data were reprocessed by TCRdb itself: fastp quality trimming at Q25, MiXCR clonotype calling, in-frame beta chains only. Each entry is one CDR3 protein sequence, shown with its most common DNA and genes. Within this sample are around 700,000 distinct CDR3 sequences, with roughly a third of them counted one time only. The ten biggest clones cover about a third of the sample. The material sequenced was blood. The receptors originated from a woman between 40 and 50 years old with Graves' hyperthyroidism.

This clonotype appeared many times. J is TRBJ2-5 and V is TRBV9; tentative D call: TRBD1 (6 bases). V lost 3 bases and J 3 bases, leaving 9 bases between the germline ends. CDR1 is SGDLS and CDR2 is YYNGEE in the germline V gene. This CDR3 is 13 amino acids long. CDR3 bases: TGTGCCAGCAGCGATAACAGGGAAGAGACCCAGTACTTC. Translation: CASSDNREETQYF.

At least ten counts were recorded for this clonotype. V and J are TRBV15 and TRBJ1-2, with D maybe TRBD1 (6 bases). The CDR3 has 15 amino acids. Looked up from germline, CDR1 is LNHNV and CDR2 is YYDKDF (reference sequence). V dropped 3 bases and J dropped 5 bases, with 16 bases sitting between them. The CDR3 sequence: CATSRGGTQRYGYTF. CDR3 nucleotide sequence: TGTGCCACCAGCAGGGGCGGGACACAGCGGTATGGCTACACCTTC.

This clonotype was seen only once. It may be a read error: a sequence one base away is much more abundant. The chain joins TRBV7-9 to TRBJ1-1, with a possible D match to TRBD1 (5 bases). The CDR3 sequence is 16 residues long. Germline V CDR1 and CDR2: SEHNR, FQNEAQ (reference sequence). In DNA, the CDR3 is TGCGCCAGCAGCCCCCGGGGCAGGGAGATTAACACTGAAGCTTTCTTT. Translated, it gives CASSPRGREINTEAFF. Filled out from reference TRBV7-9 and TRBJ1-1, the complete variable domain reads DTGVSQNPRHKITKRGQNVTFRCDPISEHNRLYWYRQTLGQGPEFLTYFQNEAQLEKSRLLSDRFSAERPKGSFSTLEIQRTEQGDSAMYLCASSPRGREINTEAFFGQGTRLTVV.

This clonotype appeared once. The V and J genes are TRBV7-8 and TRBJ1-2; the D gene is possibly TRBD1 (6 bases). CDR3 length: 14 amino acids. The germline gives CDR1 SGHVS, CDR2 FQNEAQ. Trimming took off 1 base at V and 5 bases at J, with 11 bases between the two ends. CDR3 coding DNA: TGTGCCAGCAGCTTAGACAGGGCGGAATATGGCTACACCTTC. Its translation is CASSLDRAEYGYTF. Drawing the rest from reference TRBV7-8 and TRBJ1-2, the complete variable domain is GAGVSQSPRYKVAKRGQDVALRCDPISGHVSLFWYQQALGQGPEFLTYFQNEAQLDKSGLPSDRFFAERPEGSVSTLKIQRTQQEDSAVYLCASSLDRAEYGYTFGSGTRLTVV.

This clonotype has more than one count but fewer than ten. The chain employs TRBV4-1 and TRBJ1-4; no reliable D call. Germline V gene lookup returns CDR1 MGHRA and CDR2 YSYEKL. CDR3 length: 11 residues. Trimming removed 1 base at V and 10 bases at J, with 4 bases between. CDR3 DNA sequence: TGCGCCAGCAGCCAAGTCGGAAAACTGTTTTTT. Its protein is CASSQVGKLFF.

The chain is built from TRBV10-3 and TRBJ1-6, with TRBD1 identical over 8 bases. The germline V gene encodes CDR1 ENHRY and CDR2 SYGVKD. The CDR3 is 14 amino acids. V gave up 6 bases and J gave up 8 bases; unmatched junction bases: 6. CDR3 amino acids: CAISAGTGDSPLHF. The CDR3 DNA reads TGTGCCATCAGCGCCGGGACAGGAGATTCACCCCTCCACTTT.

The chain combines TRBV25-1 with TRBJ2-7, with a weak D call TRBD1 (5 bases). The CDR3 extends over 12 amino acids. Per germline, CDR1 MGHDK and CDR2 SYGVNS. The CDR3 protein is CARSAGNREQYF. The CDR3 DNA reads TGTGCTAGATCGGCAGGGAATAGGGAGCAGTACTTC.

In this sample, this clonotype turned up many times. V is TRBV10-3 and J is TRBJ1-1, with no clear D. Germline values: CDR1 ENHRY, CDR2 SYGVKD. With 6 bases removed from V and 1 base from J, the gap between germline ends came to 9 bases. The CDR3 is 13 amino acids. The CDR3 spells CAISLGGNTEAFF. The CDR3 bases are TGTGCCATCAGCCTTGGAGGGAACACTGAAGCTTTCTTT.

This clonotype was seen only a few times. The chain joins TRBV7-2 to TRBJ1-3; D is perhaps TRBD1 (5 bases). CDR3 length equals 17 residues. The V gene lost 5 bases and the J gene lost 5 bases, with 22 bases spanning the gap. Germline V gives CDR1 SGHTA, CDR2 FQGNSA. The CDR3 DNA reads as TGTGCCAGCAGCCCCTATCTGGGGGGGACGGCACGAAACACCATATATTTT. Protein product: CASSPYLGGTARNTIYF.

V and J are TRBV5-1 and TRBJ1-5; possible D gene TRBD1, 6 bases. Trimming removed 1 base at V and 6 bases at J, with 11 bases between. CDR1 and CDR2 (germline): SGHRS, YFSETQ. The CDR3 runs 14 residues. CDR3 nucleotide sequence: TGCGCCAGCAGCTTGTCCCCAGGGGCTCAGCCCCAGCATTTT. It translates to CASSLSPGAQPQHF.

This clonotype has just a few counts. The J gene is TRBJ1-3, the V gene TRBV27; D might be TRBD1 (6 bases). V was cut by 5 bases and J by 4 bases, with 18 bases left in between. There are 16 residues in the CDR3. Germline V gives CDR1 MNHEY, CDR2 SMNVEV (reference sequence). CDR3: CASSPDRGLGGNTIYF. The CDR3 coding sequence is TGTGCCAGCAGTCCCGATCGGGGGCTTGGAGGAAACACCATATATTTT.

Points on this clonotype: A read error may account for a junction end that differs from germline. The chain uses TRBV2 and TRBJ1-1; D ambiguous. CDR3 length: 11 amino acids. CDR1 and CDR2 from the germline V gene are SNHLY and FYNNEI. The CDR3 DNA reads TGTGCCAGCAGTGGTCCGCAAGTGAGGGTCTTT. It codes for CASSGPQVRVF.

This clonotype was picked up a small number of times. V and J are TRBV20-1 and TRBJ2-5, with D perhaps matching TRBD1 (5 bases). Trimming shortened V by 4 bases and J by 2 bases, and 11 bases separated the two germline ends. This CDR3 spans 13 amino acids. Germline values: CDR1 DFQATT, CDR2 SNEGSKA (reference sequence). The CDR3 loop reads CSAMGLGQETQYF. CDR3 sequence (DNA): TGCAGTGCTATGGGGCTGGGGCAAGAGACCCAGTACTTC.

This clonotype was found a few times. This chain joins TRBV20-1 and TRBJ1-2; unclear D gene. This CDR3 is built from 12 residues. V lost 1 base and J lost 5, with 8 bases in between. Germline loops: CDR1 DFQATT, CDR2 SNEGSKA (reference sequence). The CDR3, as DNA: TGCAGTGCTAGAGGGCAGACTTATGGCTACACCTTC. As protein: CSARGQTYGYTF.

V is TRBV4-3 and J is TRBJ1-5, with a possible D match to TRBD1 (5 bases). Trimming stripped 0 bases from V and 2 bases from J, with 11 bases between. The V gene's germline CDR1 is LGHNA and CDR2 YSLEER. The CDR3 runs 16 residues. CDR3 amino acids: CASSQEAGGGNQPQHF. CDR3 nucleotide sequence: TGCGCCAGCAGCCAAGAGGCTGGAGGGGGCAATCAGCCCCAGCATTTT.

This rearrangement joins TRBV7-9 to TRBJ2-7, with 11 positions matching TRBD1. From germline, CDR1 is SEHNR and CDR2 FQNEAQ (reference sequence). CDR3 size: 17 residues. Trimming took 5 bases from V and 3 from J; bases not matched to a gene: 12. The CDR3 spells CASSPGTGGFHFYEQYF. The CDR3 DNA follows: TGTGCCAGCAGCCCTGGGACAGGGGGTTTCCACTTCTACGAGCAGTACTTC.

The CDR3 spells CASSNWGSEAFF. DNA for the CDR3: TGTGCCAGCAGTAACTGGGGTTCTGAAGCTTTCTTT. The gene calls are TRBV6-5 and TRBJ1-1; D call uncertain. V was pared by 5 bases and J by 6 bases, with 10 bases between. This CDR3 is built from 12 residues. From germline, CDR1 is MNHEY and CDR2 SVGAGI.

The chain combines TRBV7-3 with TRBJ1-2, with 12 nucleotides matching TRBD1. Germline CDR1 SGHTA, CDR2 FQGTGA. The CDR3 spans 14 residues. With 4 bases clipped from V and 7 bases from J, the junction kept 4 bases outside the gene matches. Written as DNA, the CDR3 is TGTGCCAGCAGCTCCGGGACAGGGGGCCCTGGCTACACCTTC. Its translation is CASSSGTGGPGYTF.

This clonotype was seen a handful of times. V gene TRBV6-6 combines with J gene TRBJ2-2, with 13 positions matching TRBD2. The V segment lost 10 bases and the J segment 3 bases; nucleotides outside the gene matches: 11. The CDR3 consists of 17 residues. From germline, CDR1 is MNHNY and CDR2 SVGAGI (reference sequence). CDR3 in DNA: TGTGCCACAAGGACTAGCGGGGGAAATAGGTACACCGGGGAGCTGTTTTTT. This sequence encodes CATRTSGGNRYTGELFF.